The entry below describes one TCR beta chain. Its specificity is not known. The CDR3 covers 15 residues. The data derive from a study of T cells expressing NK-cell markers. Points from the study as a whole: For four donors, these clonotypes were likewise the leading ones in the CD3+CD56-NKG2C+ fraction.

TCRdb reprocessed the 5' RACE reads; each CDR3 protein has one entry and no DNA is given. The sample's table shows 200,000 to 300,000 distinct CDR3 sequences. The receptor was isolated from a man younger than 35 in good health. Sequenced input: blood T cells: a sorted CD56 or NKG2C T cell subset, CD4+ or CD8+ T cells, or bulk PBMC T cells (not recorded which). V gene TRBV12-3 or TRBV12-4 combines with J gene TRBJ2-1; TCRdb's D call, TRBD2, is unchecked because there is no DNA. CDR3 region: CASNLGLAETNEQFF.